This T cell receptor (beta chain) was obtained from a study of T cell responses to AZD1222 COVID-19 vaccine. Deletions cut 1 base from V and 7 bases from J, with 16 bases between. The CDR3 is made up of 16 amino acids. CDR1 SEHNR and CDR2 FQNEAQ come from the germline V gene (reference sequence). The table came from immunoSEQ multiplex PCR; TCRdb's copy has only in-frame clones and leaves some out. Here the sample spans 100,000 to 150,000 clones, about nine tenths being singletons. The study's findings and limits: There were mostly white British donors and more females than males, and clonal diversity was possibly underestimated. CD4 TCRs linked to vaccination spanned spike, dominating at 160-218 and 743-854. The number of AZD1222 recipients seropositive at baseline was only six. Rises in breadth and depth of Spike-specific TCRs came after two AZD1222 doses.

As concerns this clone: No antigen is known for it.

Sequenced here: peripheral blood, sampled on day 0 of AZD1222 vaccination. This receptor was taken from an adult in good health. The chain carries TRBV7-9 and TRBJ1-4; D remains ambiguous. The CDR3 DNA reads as TGTGCCAGCAGCTTAGGTCGGAGGGCAGGAGTTGAAAAACTGTTTTTT. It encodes CASSLGRRAGVEKLFF.